The clone carrying this T cell receptor (beta chain) was found once. Its antigen remains unidentified. This donor's file did not include a recorded CMV serostatus. This sample stems from a study of cytomegalovirus exposure and HLA in healthy donors. Overall study results and limits: Presence/absence results assume similar sequencing depth per donor, which may not hold. A later analysis showed that HLA-associated TCR beta chains had undergone more clonal expansion than equally common others.

This CDR3 is 19 amino acids long. Germline V gene sequence: CDR1 SGHTS, CDR2 YDEGEE. Losses at the gene ends were 4 bases for V and 3 bases for J; bases not matched to a gene: 10. The primer mix had 60 Vbeta and 13 Jbeta primers. Assay used: immunoSEQ multiplex PCR; TCRdb lists only in-frame clones, some missing. The table lists 180,000 or so clones, 55% to 75% of them singletons. Sequenced: PBMCs. This clonotype was obtained from a human donor in good health. The gene calls are TRBV5-8 and TRBJ2-1; 16 nucleotides match TRBD2. CDR3 sequence reads: CASSPKGLAGGTFYNEQFF. The CDR3 bases are TGTGCCAGCAGCCCGAAGGGACTAGCGGGGGGGACCTTCTACAATGAGCAGTTCTTC.